Reported below is one TCR beta chain. Original processing notes: Amplified reference gene primers provided the basis for estimating nucleated cell counts. Method: immunoSEQ multiplex PCR; TCRdb's copy keeps in-frame clones and lacks some. The V and J calls and clone size are taken from that table; D and trimming were inferred from the DNA. The sample shows approximately 290,000 clones, approximately 85% of them seen only once. These data come from a study of blood T cell repertoires in COVID-19. Study-level background: T cells, B-cell-depleted T cells, or PBMCs supplied cDNA or gDNA.

The CDR3 is 15 amino acids. V trimming: 3 bases; J trimming: 4 bases; junction bases outside the gene matches: 4. Germline lookup yields CDR1 MNHEY and CDR2 SMNVEV (reference sequence). Each participant's cohort was designated according to participant-reported clinical history. Sequences were obtained from PBMCs or T cells enriched from blood (not recorded which). This receptor was identified in a woman in her 30s who had recovered from COVID-19. This chain connects TRBV27 to TRBJ1-4; 8 bases align to TRBD1. CDR3 nucleotide sequence: TGTGCCAGCAGTTTCCTCGACAGGGGTAATGAAAAACTGTTTTTT. This encodes CASSFLDRGNEKLFF. Filled out from reference TRBV27 and TRBJ1-4, the complete variable domain reads EAQVTQNPRYLITVTGKKLTVTCSQNMNHEYMSWYRQDPGLGLRQIYYSMNVEVTDKGDVPEGYKVSRKEKRNFPLILESPSPNQTSLYFCASSFLDRGNEKLFFGSGTQLSVL.